This is a list of T cell receptor beta chains from one sample in a study of cytomegalovirus exposure and HLA in healthy donors. Sequencing was performed with immunoSEQ multiplex PCR; in TCRdb, only in-frame clones are kept and a portion is missing. The profile shows about 65,000 clones, roughly two thirds of them singletons. The specimen sequenced was PBMCs. These receptors came from a man younger than 45 in good health and CMV-seronegative. CDR3s include the opening cysteine and the closing phenylalanine or tryptophan. A D gene is named only where the DNA matches it firmly. The listing skips clone size in some rows; elsewhere it reads once, few, many or a size class.

J gene	D gene	V gene	clone size	CDR3 DNA	CDR3 protein
TRBJ1-2	NA	TRBV10-3	NA	TGTGCCATCAGTGTTGCGGGAGCCAACTATGGCTACACCTTC	CAISVAGANYGYTF
TRBJ2-7	NA	TRBV6-1	few	TGTGCCAGCAGTGATGCCAGGAGGACCTACGAGCAGTACTTC	CASSDARRTYEQYF
TRBJ1-1	NA	TRBV14	few	TGTGCCAGCAGCACTCAACTGAACACTGAAGCTTTCTTT	CASSTQLNTEAFF
TRBJ2-6	NA	TRBV4-1	NA	TGCGCCAGCAGCCAGGACAGCTCTGGGGCCAACGTCCTGACTTTC	CASSQDSSGANVLTF
TRBJ1-6	NA	TRBV5-1	NA	TGCGCCAGCAGCAACGGGGGGTCAAATTCACCCCTCCACTTT	CASSNGGSNSPLHF
TRBJ1-3	NA	TRBV30	NA	TGTGCCTGGAGTGTAGACCTCCGGGACACCCTTAGCTACTCTGGAAACACCATATATTTT	CAWSVDLRDTLSYSGNTIYF
TRBJ1-2	NA	TRBV29-1	NA	TGCAGCGTGAGGAAACATGACAACTATGGCTACACCTTC	CSVRKHDNYGYTF
TRBJ1-2	TRBD1	TRBV6-6	few	TGTGCCAGCAGTTACTCGGGAGACAGGGGGCAAGGCTACACCTTC	CASSYSGDRGQGYTF
TRBJ2-7	TRBD1	TRBV5-1	NA	TGCGCCAGCAGCTTGCTACAGGGGTCCTACGAGCAGTACTTC	CASSLLQGSYEQYF
TRBJ2-5	NA	TRBV5-6	NA	TGTGCCAGCAGCGCTTGGGGAGCGGCGGAGACCCAGTACTTC	CASSAWGAAETQYF
TRBJ2-3	NA	TRBV6-6	NA	TGTGCCAGCAGCAGCGGCTCTAGCACAGATACGCAGTATTTT	CASSSGSSTDTQYF
TRBJ1-2	NA	TRBV6-5	NA	TGTGCCACCGGGGGGGAGTGGGTCAATGGCTACACCTTC	CATGGEWVNGYTF
TRBJ2-5	NA	TRBV9	NA	TGTGCCAGCAGCAAATCGACTAACCCGACCCAGTACTTC	CASSKSTNPTQYF
TRBJ1-2	NA	TRBV29-1	NA	TGCAGCGTTGGGGCAGGGGTAAACTATGGCTACACCTTC	CSVGAGVNYGYTF